One and the same sample provided the 5 T cell receptor beta chains below, sequenced in a study of tumor-infiltrating lymphocytes in primary liver carcinoma. The template, around 520 ng total RNA, yielded TCR beta cDNA made with a constant-region primer. The TCR beta library was amplified through three nested multiplex PCR rounds in a modified ARM-PCR procedure. A C-beta reverse primer was combined with TRBV1-TRBV30 forward primers in the first two PCR rounds, and each round had 10 cycles. TCRdb reprocessed the multiplex PCR reads via MiXCR and lists one record per CDR3 protein. In the table there are 95,000 to 150,000 distinct CDR3 sequences, roughly 69% of which are singletons. DNA and RNA were both co-extracted from about 19-30 mg of bulk tissue that had not been sorted. Sequenced: liver tumor tissue from sampling region 1. The sample's subset: tumor region T1, superior pole. The receptor source for this set is an older woman with primary liver carcinoma and hepatitis B virus infection.

This clonotype was found once. The rearrangement links TRBV6-5 to TRBJ1-2, with 12 bases matching TRBD1. CDR3 length: 19 amino acids. Per germline, CDR1 MNHEY and CDR2 SVGAGI. DNA of the CDR3: TGTGCAAGCGGACCCTGGGGACAGGGGGCGCGAGGGATGAACTATGGCTACACCTTC. It encodes CASGPWGQGARGMNYGYTF.

On this clonotype: Possible read error: a much larger clone is one base away. The CDR3 DNA follows: TGTGCCAGCAATCGATCCTCTGGGGCCAACGTCCTGACTTTC. This sequence encodes CASNRSSGANVLTF. The V gene is TRBV28, the J gene TRBJ2-6; D not certain. Germline V gives CDR1 MDHEN, CDR2 SYDVKM. Trimming removed 7 bases from V and 0 bases from J, with 7 bases in between. This CDR3 is built from 14 residues.

As concerns this clonotype: One end of the junction does not line up with germline, which may come from a read error. The rearrangement joins TRBV4-2 to TRBJ2-2; 7 nucleotides match TRBD1. Germline V gene data show CDR1 as LGHNA and CDR2 as YNFKEQ. The CDR3 spans 18 residues. The CDR3 protein is CASSQVPDRAPNIGELFF. Here the CDR3 DNA reads TGTGCTAGCAGCCAAGTCCCAGACAGGGCACCGAACATCGGGGAGCTGTTTTTT.

The chain carries TRBV30 and TRBJ2-7; unclear D gene. Germline CDR1 reads GTSNPN; CDR2 reads SVGIG (reference sequence). This CDR3 comprises 12 residues. The germline V and J ends were trimmed by 1 base and 3 bases, with 7 bases remaining between them. The CDR3 is CAWSDRDYEQYF. Here the CDR3 DNA reads TGTGCCTGGAGTGACAGAGACTACGAGCAGTACTTC.

Turning to this clonotype: The junction shows a germline mismatch at one end, possibly a read error. The rearrangement joins TRBV28 to TRBJ2-5, with 9 nucleotides matching TRBD2. Germline values: CDR1 MDHEN, CDR2 SYDVKM. The CDR3 spans 17 residues. Here the CDR3 DNA reads TGTGCCATCAGTCCCCTGGGACTAGCAGGAGGTCGAGAGACCCAGTACTTC. It specifies CAISPLGLAGGRETQYF.